This T cell receptor (beta chain) appears in the sequencing data of a study of CD8 T cells in ankylosing spondylitis. Study-wide findings and caveats: Seemingly characteristic of ankylosing spondylitis blood was a TCR beta motif consisting of fewer than 10 highly homologous variants.

This CDR3 contains 13 residues. The V end was cut by 0 bases, the J end by 5 bases, with 8 bases between. TCRdb re-derived calls from the 5' RACE reads in MiXCR, one entry per CDR3 protein. The repertoire holds 100,000 or so distinct CDR3 sequences, with more than 8.5% as singletons. This clonotype was detected many times. Its antigen remains unidentified. The source material was blood, either unsorted or a sorted T cell fraction (not recorded which). The chain links TRBV12-3 or TRBV12-4 to TRBJ2-7; D is perhaps TRBD1 (5 bases). The clonotype was recovered from a male donor with ankylosing spondylitis. The chain's CDR3 is CASSLAPGNEQYF. The CDR3 DNA reads TGTGCCAGCAGTTTAGCGCCAGGGAACGAGCAGTACTTC.